This paragraph reports one TCR beta chain. Its antigen is still unknown. Cultured CD4+ T-cell DNA underwent Oncomine TCR Beta short-read sequencing. Genomic DNA extraction was carried out from cultured CD4+ T cells. TCRdb re-derived calls from the PCR reads in MiXCR, one entry per CDR3 protein. The sample comprises over 15,000 distinct CDR3 sequences, about 39% of which are singletons, and around 6% rests with the top ten. These data originate in a study of vaccination and CD4 T cells after COVID-19. On the study more broadly: Overlapping SARS-CoV-2, HCoV-NL63, HCoV-OC43 and HCoV-229E spike peptides stimulated the cells.

Germline lookup yields CDR1 MNHEY and CDR2 SVGAGI. The CDR3 is 14 amino acids. V was trimmed by 6 bases and J by 4 bases, leaving 15 bases between them. Treatment of the sample: approximately nine-day PBMC culture with coronavirus spike peptide pools or control peptides (ViraFEST assay). Two million PBMCs went into each well for culture with 9.5 to 10 IU/ml IL-2 and around 10 ug/ml peptide pools. Fresh replacement IL-2 medium substituted for half the medium on days 3 and 7. The TCR originated in a human donor who had recovered from COVID-19. The chain carries TRBV6-5 and TRBJ2-5; possibly TRBD2 for D (5 bases). Sequences were derived from CD4+ T cells from blood, cultured in vitro, sampled before SARS-CoV-2 vaccination. CDR3 bases: TGTGCCAGCAGACACTCGACTATCGGAGAGACCCAGTACTTC. This translates into CASRHSTIGETQYF.